This TCR beta chain was recovered during a study of blood T cell repertoires in COVID-19. Concerning this clone: This specimen includes other DNA sequences encoding the same CDR3.

The protocol was immunoSEQ multiplex PCR, while the TCRdb copy is restricted to in-frame clones and leaves out a portion. The sample lists 200,000 to 300,000 clones, about 83% occurring once. This CDR3 contains 15 residues. Germline V gene data show CDR1 as LNHNV and CDR2 as YYDKDF (reference sequence). V was shortened by 5 bases and J by 7 bases, with 20 bases between the two germline ends. The source is a man aged 45-60 years with acute or convalescent COVID-19. V usage is TRBV15 and J usage is TRBJ1-2; D perhaps matches TRBD1 (5 bases). The sample comprised peripheral blood. CDR3 in amino acids: CATSGRGGAGGGYTF. CDR3 DNA: TGTGCCACCAGCGGGCGAGGAGGGGCGGGGGGTGGCTACACCTTC.